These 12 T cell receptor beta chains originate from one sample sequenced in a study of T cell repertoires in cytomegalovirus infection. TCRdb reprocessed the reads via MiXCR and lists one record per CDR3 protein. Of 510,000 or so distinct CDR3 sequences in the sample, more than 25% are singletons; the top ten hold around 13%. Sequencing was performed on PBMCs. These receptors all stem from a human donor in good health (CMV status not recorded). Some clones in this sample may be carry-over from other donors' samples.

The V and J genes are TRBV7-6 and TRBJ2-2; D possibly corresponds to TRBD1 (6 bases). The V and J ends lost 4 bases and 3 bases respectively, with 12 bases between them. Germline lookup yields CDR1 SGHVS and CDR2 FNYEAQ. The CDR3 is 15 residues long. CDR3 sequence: CASSSQGRDTGELFF. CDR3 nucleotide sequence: TGTGCCAGCAGCTCCCAGGGGCGCGACACCGGGGAGCTGTTTTTT.

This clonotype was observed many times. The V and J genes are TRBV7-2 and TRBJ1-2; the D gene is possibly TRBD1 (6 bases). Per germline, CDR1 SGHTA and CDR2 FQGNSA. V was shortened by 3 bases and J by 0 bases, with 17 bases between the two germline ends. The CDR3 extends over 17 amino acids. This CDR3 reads CASSFGPPDRANYGYTF. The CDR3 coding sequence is TGTGCCAGCAGCTTCGGCCCACCGGACAGAGCTAACTATGGCTACACCTTC.

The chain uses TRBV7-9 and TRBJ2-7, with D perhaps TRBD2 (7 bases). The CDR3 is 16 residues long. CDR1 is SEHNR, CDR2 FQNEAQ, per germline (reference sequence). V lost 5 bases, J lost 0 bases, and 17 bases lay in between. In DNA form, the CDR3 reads TGTGCCAGCAGCCCCTTTCCGGGGGGCGTCTCCTACGAGCAGTACTTC. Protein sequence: CASSPFPGGVSYEQYF.

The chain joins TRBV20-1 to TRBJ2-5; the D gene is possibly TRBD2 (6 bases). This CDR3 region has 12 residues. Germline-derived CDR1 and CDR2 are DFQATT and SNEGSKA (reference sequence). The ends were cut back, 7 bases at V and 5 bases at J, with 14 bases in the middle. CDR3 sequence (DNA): TGCAGTGTGGGCAGGGCGGGGGAGACCCAGTACTTC. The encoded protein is CSVGRAGETQYF.

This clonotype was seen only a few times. CDR3 nucleotides: TGTGCCAGCAGCCTAACAGGGGCCGAAGAGACCCAGTACTTC. Amino acids: CASSLTGAEETQYF. The chain has TRBV12-3 or TRBV12-4 and TRBJ2-5, with 7 bases matching TRBD1. The CDR3 extends over 14 amino acids. The V and J ends lost 6 bases and 3 bases, in that order; junction bases with no gene match: 7.

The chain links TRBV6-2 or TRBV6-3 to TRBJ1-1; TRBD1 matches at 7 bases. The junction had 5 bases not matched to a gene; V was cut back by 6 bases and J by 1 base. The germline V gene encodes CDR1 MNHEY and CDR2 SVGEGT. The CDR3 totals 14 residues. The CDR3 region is CASRDRVGNTEAFF. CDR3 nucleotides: TGTGCCAGCAGAGACAGGGTTGGGAACACTGAAGCTTTCTTT.

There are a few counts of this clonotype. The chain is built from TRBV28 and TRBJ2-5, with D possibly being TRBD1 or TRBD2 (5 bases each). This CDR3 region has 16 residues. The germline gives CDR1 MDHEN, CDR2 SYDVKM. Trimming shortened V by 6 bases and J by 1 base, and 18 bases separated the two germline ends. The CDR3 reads CASSRPPGTIQETQYF. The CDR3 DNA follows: TGTGCCAGCAGCCGTCCCCCTGGGACCATCCAAGAGACCCAGTACTTC. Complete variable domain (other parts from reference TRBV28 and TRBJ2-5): DVKVTQSSRYLVKRTGEKVFLECVQDMDHENMFWYRQDPGLGLRLIYFSYDVKMKEKGDIPEGYSVSREKKERFSLILESASTNQTSMYLCASSRPPGTIQETQYFGPGTRLLVL.

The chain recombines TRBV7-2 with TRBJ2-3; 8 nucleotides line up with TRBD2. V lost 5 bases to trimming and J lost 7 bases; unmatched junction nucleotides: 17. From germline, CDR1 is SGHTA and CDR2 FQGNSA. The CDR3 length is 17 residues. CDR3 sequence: CASSPSVGSGSGYTQYF. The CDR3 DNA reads TGTGCCAGCAGCCCATCCGTCGGAAGCGGGAGTGGGTATACGCAGTATTTT.

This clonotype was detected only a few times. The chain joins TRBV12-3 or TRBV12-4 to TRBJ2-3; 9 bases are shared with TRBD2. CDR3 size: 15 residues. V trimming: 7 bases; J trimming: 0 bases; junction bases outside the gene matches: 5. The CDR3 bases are TGTGCCAGCACGCTAGCGGGGATAAGCACAGATACGCAGTATTTT. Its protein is CASTLAGISTDTQYF.

The CDR3 protein is CATSDWTSGIYNEQFF. CDR3 nucleotides: TGTGCCACCAGTGACTGGACTAGCGGGATCTACAATGAGCAGTTCTTC. This rearrangement joins TRBV24-1 to TRBJ2-1, with 12 bases lining up with TRBD2. The CDR3 length is 16 residues. V gave up 4 bases and J gave up 3 bases; unmatched junction bases: 3. Germline CDR1 KGHDR, CDR2 SFDVKD.

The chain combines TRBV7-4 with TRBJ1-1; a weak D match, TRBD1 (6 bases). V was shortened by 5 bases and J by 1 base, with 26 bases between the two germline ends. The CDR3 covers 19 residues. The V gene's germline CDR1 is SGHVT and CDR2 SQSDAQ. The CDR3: CASSPRFFGGAVRNTEAFF. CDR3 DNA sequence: TGTGCCAGCAGCCCTAGGTTCTTCGGGGGCGCGGTACGGAACACTGAAGCTTTCTTT.

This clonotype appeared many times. CDR3 bases: TGTGCCAGCAGCTTAGGAACCGGGACAGTGGCCTACGAGCAGTACGTC. The encoded protein is CASSLGTGTVAYEQYV. The rearrangement joins TRBV11-2 to TRBJ2-7; 7 positions agree with TRBD1. Germline-derived CDR1 and CDR2 are SGHAT and FQNNGV. Trimming cost V 1 base and J 2 bases; bases outside gene matches: 8. CDR3 length: 16 amino acids.